What follows describes a single T cell receptor (beta chain). These data come from a study of blood T cell repertoires in COVID-19. Trimming at V came to 5 bases and at J to 7 bases, leaving 5 bases not matched to a gene. This CDR3 is 13 amino acids long. Seattle patients were enrolled while actively infected and followed longitudinally. In the original workflow: Nucleated cell number was recorded as an estimate derived from reference gene primer amplification. Data came from immunoSEQ multiplex PCR; TCRdb stores just in-frame clones and leaves some out. The V and J calls and the clone size are those of that table, but D and trimming were determined from the DNA. The repertoire holds approximately 250,000 clones, with 75% to 90% as singletons.

Source material: peripheral blood. The sequence was obtained from a woman between 65 and 79 years old with COVID-19, enrolled during active disease. The chain uses TRBV12-3 or TRBV12-4 and TRBJ1-1, with 9 bases lining up with TRBD1. The CDR3 sequence: CASSHRGRGEAFF. Written as DNA, the CDR3 is TGTGCCAGCAGTCACAGGGGGCGGGGTGAAGCTTTCTTT.